This entry is about one T cell receptor (beta chain). The antigen remains undetermined. The sample comes from a study of OX40 agonist ivuxolimab in advanced cancers. Study results and limitations: Some of the nonresponding patients also showed low levels of normalized T-cell clonal expansion.

Generated by immunoSEQ multiplex PCR, the TCRdb table keeps only in-frame clones and is missing some. The data hold some 14,000 clones, with about 60% observed a single time. The CDR3 has 15 amino acids. The germline V gene encodes CDR1 SGHVS and CDR2 FQNEAQ. The ends were cut back, 7 bases at V and 2 bases at J, with 16 bases in the middle. Sample: CD4+ or CD8+ T cells sorted from blood, taken in a trial of the OX40 agonist ivuxolimab. The V and J genes are TRBV7-8 and TRBJ2-3, with D perhaps TRBD1 or TRBD2 (5 bases each). The receptor was isolated from an adult with an advanced solid tumor such as melanoma, head and neck, liver or kidney cancer. The CDR3 sequence is CASTLGVGATDTQYF. The CDR3, as DNA: TGTGCCAGCACCCTCGGGGTAGGGGCCACAGATACGCAGTATTTT. Filled out from reference TRBV7-8 and TRBJ2-3, the complete variable domain reads GAGVSQSPRYKVAKRGQDVALRCDPISGHVSLFWYQQALGQGPEFLTYFQNEAQLDKSGLPSDRFFAERPEGSVSTLKIQRTQQEDSAVYLCASTLGVGATDTQYFGPGTRLTVL.